This is a list of T cell receptor beta chains from one sample in a study of T cells in Graves' hyperthyroidism and ophthalmopathy. TCRdb used MiXCR to reprocess the multiplex PCR reads, holding one entry per CDR3 protein. The sample records 300,000 to 450,000 distinct CDR3 sequences, roughly 12% being singletons. Sequenced sample: blood. These TCRs come from a man under 40 with Graves' hyperthyroidism that later progressed to Graves' ophthalmopathy. Both conserved end residues are part of each CDR3. The order of the fields is J gene, V gene, CDR3 length, D gene, clone size, CDR3 protein, CDR3 DNA. A D gene is named only where the DNA matches it firmly. Part of the rows lack a size; the others show once, few, many or a class for expanded clones.

>TRBJ2-1|TRBV12-3/TRBV12-4|13|TRBD1|many
CASSWDRGDEQFF
TGTGCCAGCAGTTGGGACAGGGGTGATGAGCAGTTCTTC
>TRBJ2-5|TRBV28|15|TRBD2|many
CASSSLAGGQETQYF
TGTGCCAGCAGTTCACTAGCGGGGGGACAAGAGACCCAGTACTTC
>TRBJ1-3|TRBV6-2/TRBV6-3|18|.|many
CASSYWGLSYSSGNTIYF
TGTGCCAGCAGTTACTGGGGACTCTCCTATTCCTCTGGAAACACCATATATTTT
>TRBJ1-2|TRBV15|15|.|many
CATSRDLPSPYGYTF
TGTGCCACCAGCAGAGATCTTCCAAGCCCCTATGGCTACACCTTC
>TRBJ1-6|TRBV18|17|TRBD1|many
CASSPAGQWKLNSPLHF
TGTGCCAGCTCACCCGCGGGACAGTGGAAACTAAATTCACCCCTCCACTTT
>TRBJ2-2|TRBV3-1|17|TRBD2|few
CASSPQTSGGSTGELFF
TGTGCCAGCAGCCCTCAAACTAGCGGGGGGAGCACCGGGGAGCTGTTTTTT
>TRBJ1-4|TRBV7-2|14|.|.
CASSLTVGVEKLFF
TGTGCCAGCAGCTTGACAGTTGGGGTCGAAAAACTGTTTTTT
>TRBJ2-5|TRBV5-1|13|TRBD1|few
CASSQTGVETQYF
TGCGCCAGCAGCCAAACAGGGGTGGAGACCCAGTACTTC
>TRBJ1-6|TRBV3-1|18|.|few
CASSPNGVGSDLRSPLHF
TGTGCCAGCAGCCCTAATGGGGTAGGGTCCGACCTGAGATCACCCCTCCACTTT
>TRBJ2-1|TRBV2|15|TRBD2|many
CASSVGIAGNNEQFF
TGTGCCAGCAGTGTAGGTATAGCGGGGAACAATGAGCAGTTCTTC
>TRBJ1-3|TRBV7-9|12|.|few
CASSTEGNTIYF
TGTGCCAGCAGCACCGAGGGAAACACCATATATTTT
>TRBJ2-3|TRBV5-1|15|.|.
CASSPGPSITDTQYF
TGCGCCAGCAGCCCCGGACCATCTATCACAGATACGCAGTATTTT
>TRBJ2-3|TRBV18|15|TRBD2|.
CASSPPRGGSDTQYF
TGTGCCAGCTCACCACCGCGGGGGGGTTCAGATACGCAGTATTTT
>TRBJ1-1|TRBV6-1|15|.|many
CASSEYGPLNTEAFF
TGTGCCAGCAGTGAATACGGACCTCTGAACACTGAAGCTTTCTTT
>TRBJ2-7|TRBV11-3|14|.|.
CASSPRGMLDEQYF
TGTGCCAGCAGTCCACGAGGGATGCTGGACGAGCAGTACTTC
>TRBJ2-2|TRBV27|15|.|many
CASSLLATNTGELFF
TGTGCCAGCAGTTTGTTGGCTACGAACACCGGGGAGCTGTTTTTT
>TRBJ1-1|TRBV5-1|13|.|.
CASSLAGRIEAFF
TGCGCCAGCAGCTTAGCAGGGCGCATTGAAGCTTTCTTT
>TRBJ2-7|TRBV5-6|14|.|many
CASSLGGVSYEQYF
TGTGCCAGCAGCTTGGGGGGAGTCTCCTACGAGCAGTACTTC
>TRBJ2-3|TRBV9|12|TRBD1|many
CASRGLADTQYF
TGTGCCAGTAGGGGGCTAGCCGATACGCAGTATTTT
>TRBJ2-3|TRBV12-3/TRBV12-4|14|TRBD2|.
CASSFGGAAHTQYF
TGTGCCAGCAGTTTCGGGGGGGCCGCTCATACGCAGTATTTT
>TRBJ2-7|TRBV20-1|14|TRBD1|many
CSASRGQGAYEQYF
TGCAGTGCTAGTAGGGGACAGGGGGCCTACGAGCAGTACTTC
>TRBJ2-2|TRBV5-1|16|.|many
CASSLVISPSTGELFF
TGCGCCAGCAGCTTGGTTATAAGCCCGAGTACCGGGGAGCTGTTTTTT